The sequence of this T cell receptor beta chain was determined in a study of CD8+ T cells in alopecia areata. General study findings and limits: Patients displayed less clarity in TCR sharing than mice, a finding possibly related to HLA.

Germline loops: CDR1 SEHNR, CDR2 FQNEAQ (reference sequence). Trimming cost V 3 bases and J 0 bases, with 0 bases left between them. This CDR3 region has 12 residues. A few counts support this clone. Its antigen is unknown. Reverse transcribed after extraction, RNA yielded cDNA as the sequencing template. Here immunoSEQ multiplex PCR was the method, and the copy in TCRdb shows in-frame clones only, minus some. Here the sample spans under 150,000 clones, more than 40% being singletons. The treatment here: oral pan-JAK inhibitor, 5-10 mg twice daily. Patients with alopecia areata provided lesional scalp punch biopsies as well as peripheral blood.

The sequence was collected from a human donor with alopecia areata. This material consisted of CD4+ T cells sorted from blood, taken at week 4, from a patient treated with tofacitinib. The chain combines TRBV7-9 with TRBJ2-1; D gene uncertain. CDR3 amino acids: CASSFSYNEQFF. The CDR3, as DNA: TGTGCCAGCAGCTTCTCCTACAATGAGCAGTTCTTC.